The 5 T cell receptor beta chains given below trace back to one sample, sequenced in a study of multiple sclerosis patients with progressive multifocal leukoencephalopathy (dated by TCRdb to the late 2010s). The sample's time point label, in plain terms: about a year of natalizumab therapy. The treatment or condition label, read with the paper, signifies: on natalizumab therapy at sampling. Library preparation employed the immunoSEQ multiplex PCR assay. TCRdb carries this immuneACCESS record with in-frame sequences only. Its versions omit some clonotypes, under half of them owing to an unresolved V gene in the studies checked, with the rest unexplained. This sample comprises more than 20,000 clones, around 90% of them detected only once. In total, the top ten clones hold approximately 2.4% of the sample. The source material was PBMCs, sampled from a patient treated with natalizumab. The receptors were gathered from a young man with multiple sclerosis.

The chain recombines TRBV7-9 with TRBJ2-2; 8 bases are a match to TRBD1. V gave up 11 bases and J gave up 6 bases; unmatched junction bases: 14. This CDR3 contains 15 residues. The germline gives CDR1 SEHNR, CDR2 FQNEAQ (reference sequence). CDR3 residues: CASSGGVFAAGELFF. CDR3 nucleotides: TGTGCCTCGTCAGGGGGCGTGTTCGCGGCCGGGGAGCTGTTTTTT.

This clone was found once. The rearrangement links TRBV7-9 to TRBJ2-2, with 10 positions matching TRBD1. V trimming: 6 bases; J trimming: 7 bases; junction bases outside the gene matches: 8. CDR1 and CDR2 from the germline V gene are SEHNR and FQNEAQ (reference sequence). The CDR3 has 15 amino acids. The CDR3 here is CASSSGTGVGGELFF. The CDR3 nucleotides read TGTGCCAGCAGTTCCGGGACAGGGGTTGGCGGGGAGCTGTTTTTT. The full variable domain, completed using reference TRBV7-9 and TRBJ2-2, is DTGVSQNPRHKITKRGQNVTFRCDPISEHNRLYWYRQTLGQGPEFLTYFQNEAQLEKSRLLSDRFSAERPKGSFSTLEIQRTEQGDSAMYLCASSSGTGVGGELFFGEGSRLTVL.

The chain has TRBV5-1 and TRBJ2-1; TRBD2 matches at 12 bases. The germline V gene has CDR1 SGHRS and CDR2 YFSETQ. With 0 bases clipped from V and 8 bases from J, the junction kept 3 bases outside the gene matches. The CDR3 runs to 15 residues. The CDR3 nucleotides are TGCGCCAGCAGCTTGGCGACTAGCGGGAGTGATGAGCAGTTCTTC. Translated: CASSLATSGSDEQFF.

The gene calls are TRBV19 and TRBJ1-1; TRBD1 is a possible D gene (5 bases). Germline V CDR1 and CDR2: LNHDA, SQIVND (reference sequence). The CDR3 has 13 residues. Trimming took 8 bases from V and 0 from J, leaving 10 bases between them. The CDR3 loop reads CASSGLVNTEAFF. The DNA for the CDR3 is TGTGCCAGTTCAGGGTTGGTGAACACTGAAGCTTTCTTT.

This rearrangement joins TRBV7-7 to TRBJ2-6; unclear D gene. Looked up from germline, CDR1 is SSHAT and CDR2 is FNYEAQ (reference sequence). The CDR3 has 19 residues. V lost 3 bases to trimming and J lost 5 bases, with 23 bases between them. CDR3 region: CASSFPCKWPQSRANVLTF. Here the CDR3 DNA reads TGTGCCAGCAGCTTTCCGTGTAAGTGGCCACAAAGTCGGGCCAACGTCCTGACTTTC.